These T cell receptor beta chains were read from a single sample in a study of blood T cell repertoires in COVID-19. The protocol was immunoSEQ multiplex PCR, while the TCRdb copy is restricted to in-frame clones and leaves out a portion. The sample yields fewer than 250,000 clones, approximately 85% seen once. Sequencing was performed on peripheral blood. Source of these receptors: a middle-aged man with acute or convalescent COVID-19. Both conserved end residues are part of each CDR3. The D gene is left open where the match is weak. Only some rows state a clone size, as once, few, many or a class for expanded clones.

clone size: .
J gene: TRBJ1-2
D gene: .
V gene: TRBV5-6
CDR3 DNA: TGTGCCAGCAGCTTGGTCGGCAGGGGCTCCTATGGCTACACCTTC
CDR3 protein: CASSLVGRGSYGYTF

clone size: .
J gene: TRBJ2-1
D gene: .
V gene: TRBV5-1
CDR3 DNA: TGCGCCAGCAGCTTGGGGCAGGTTGCCTACAATGAGCAGTTCTTC
CDR3 protein: CASSLGQVAYNEQFF

clone size: .
J gene: TRBJ2-1
D gene: TRBD1
V gene: TRBV28
CDR3 DNA: TGTGCCAGCAGCCAAGACAGGGTGCCCTCCAATGAGCAGTTCTTC
CDR3 protein: CASSQDRVPSNEQFF

clone size: .
J gene: TRBJ1-1
D gene: .
V gene: TRBV5-6
CDR3 DNA: TGTGCCAGCAGCTCCTCGCCGGGGAGGAACACTGAAGCTTTCTTT
CDR3 protein: CASSSSPGRNTEAFF

clone size: .
J gene: TRBJ1-3
D gene: TRBD1
V gene: TRBV2
CDR3 DNA: TGTGCCAGCAGTGAGGTGGTCGGACAGGGGCTTAGCACCATATATTTT
CDR3 protein: CASSEVVGQGLSTIYF

clone size: .
J gene: TRBJ2-2
D gene: .
V gene: TRBV18
CDR3 DNA: TGTGCCAGCTCACTGGACAGTTGGACCGGGGAGCTGTTTTTT
CDR3 protein: CASSLDSWTGELFF

clone size: .
J gene: TRBJ1-3
D gene: TRBD1
V gene: TRBV11-3
CDR3 DNA: TGTGCCAGCGGGACAGGGACTGGAAACACCATATATTTT
CDR3 protein: CASGTGTGNTIYF

clone size: .
J gene: TRBJ1-1
D gene: .
V gene: TRBV19
CDR3 DNA: TGTGCCAGTAAAGGCAGAGACTTTGAAGCTTTCTTT
CDR3 protein: CASKGRDFEAFF

clone size: once
J gene: TRBJ2-7
D gene: TRBD2
V gene: TRBV6-5
CDR3 DNA: TGTGCCAGCAGTTATAATCTAGCGGGAGGGCCTTTCGAGCAGTACTTC
CDR3 protein: CASSYNLAGGPFEQYF

clone size: .
J gene: TRBJ1-2
D gene: .
V gene: TRBV28
CDR3 DNA: TGTGCCAGCAGCCTTCCAGGCAGCGGAAGAGGCTACACCTTC
CDR3 protein: CASSLPGSGRGYTF

clone size: .
J gene: TRBJ2-2
D gene: .
V gene: TRBV6-6
CDR3 DNA: TGTGCCAGCAAAGGAGGGACCGGGGAGCTGTTTTTT
CDR3 protein: CASKGGTGELFF

clone size: .
J gene: TRBJ1-2
D gene: TRBD1
V gene: TRBV7-2
CDR3 DNA: TGTGCCAGCAGCATCTCACAGGGGGCGAAAGGCTACACCTTC
CDR3 protein: CASSISQGAKGYTF

clone size: .
J gene: TRBJ2-3
D gene: .
V gene: TRBV7-8
CDR3 DNA: TGTGCCAGCAGCTTAGGCGGGGTCGGGGGCACAGATACGCAGTATTTT
CDR3 protein: CASSLGGVGGTDTQYF

clone size: .
J gene: TRBJ2-1
D gene: .
V gene: TRBV19
CDR3 DNA: TGTGCCAGTAGTATCGATATGACAGGAAACTCCTACAATGAGCAGTTCTTC
CDR3 protein: CASSIDMTGNSYNEQFF

clone size: .
J gene: TRBJ2-1
D gene: TRBD2
V gene: TRBV7-7
CDR3 DNA: TGTGCTAGCAGCTTAGTTCCAGCGGGAGGGTACAATGAGCAGTTCTTC
CDR3 protein: CASSLVPAGGYNEQFF

clone size: .
J gene: TRBJ2-7
D gene: TRBD1
V gene: TRBV19
CDR3 DNA: TGTGCCAGTAGCGCCGGGACAGGGGCCTACGAGCAGTACTTC
CDR3 protein: CASSAGTGAYEQYF